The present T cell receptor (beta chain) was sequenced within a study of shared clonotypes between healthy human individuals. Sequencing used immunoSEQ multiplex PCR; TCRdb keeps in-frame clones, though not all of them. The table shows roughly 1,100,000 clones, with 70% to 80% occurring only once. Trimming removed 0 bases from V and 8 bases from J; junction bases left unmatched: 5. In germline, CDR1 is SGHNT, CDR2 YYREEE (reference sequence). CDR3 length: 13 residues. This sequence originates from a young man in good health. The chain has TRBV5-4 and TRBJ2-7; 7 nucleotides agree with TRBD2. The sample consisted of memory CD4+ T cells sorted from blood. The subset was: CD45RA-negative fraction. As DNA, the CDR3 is TGTGCCAGCAGCTTGGGACTAGCAGTAAAGCAGTACTTC. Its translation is CASSLGLAVKQYF.